This entry concerns a single T cell receptor beta chain. This entry is derived from a study of blood T cell repertoires in COVID-19. Methods used by the authors: Reference gene primer amplification yielded estimated nucleated cell counts. Generated by immunoSEQ multiplex PCR, the TCRdb table keeps only in-frame clones and is missing some. Clone size and the V and J calls come from that table; the DNA yielded D and trimming. The sample lists around 200,000 clones; 80% to 90% were seen once. The receptor comes from a man of 80 years or more with acute or convalescent COVID-19. Sequencing was performed on peripheral blood.

CDR3 protein: CASSTGISNQPQHF. For the CDR3, the DNA is TGTGCCAGTTCGACAGGGATTAGCAATCAGCCCCAGCATTTT. The V and J genes are TRBV2 and TRBJ1-5, with 7 bases identical to TRBD1. Unmatched junction bases numbered 5, after V lost 9 bases and J lost 0 bases. Germline V gives CDR1 SNHLY, CDR2 FYNNEI. This CDR3 has 14 amino acids.